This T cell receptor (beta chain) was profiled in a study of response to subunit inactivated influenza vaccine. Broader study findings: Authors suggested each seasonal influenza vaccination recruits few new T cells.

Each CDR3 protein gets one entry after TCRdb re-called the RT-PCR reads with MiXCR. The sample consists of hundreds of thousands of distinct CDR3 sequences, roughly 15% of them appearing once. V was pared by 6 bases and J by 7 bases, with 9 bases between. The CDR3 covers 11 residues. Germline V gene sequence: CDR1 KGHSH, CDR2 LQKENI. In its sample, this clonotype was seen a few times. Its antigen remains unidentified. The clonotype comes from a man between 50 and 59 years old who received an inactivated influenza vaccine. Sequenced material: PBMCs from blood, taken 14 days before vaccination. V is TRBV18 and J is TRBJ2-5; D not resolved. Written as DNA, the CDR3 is TGTGCCAGCTCCCCATTGAGGACCCAGTACTTC. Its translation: CASSPLRTQYF.